The 19 T cell receptor beta chains below were found in one sample sequenced in a study of beta chain features in type 1 diabetes (dated by TCRdb to the late 2010s). Preparation of the library involved the immunoSEQ multiplex PCR assay. The entire isolated RNA was reverse transcribed using the High Capacity cDNA Reverse Transcription Kit, and thus expressed TCRB transcripts were sequenced. Not all clones reach the TCRdb copy of this immuneACCESS table, which keeps in-frame sequences only. Checked studies attribute under half of the gap to unresolved V genes and leave the rest unexplained. A total of more than 110,000 clones appear in this sample, about 7% of them only once. 1.4% of the sample is taken by the ten largest. Sequenced input: central memory CD4+ T cells from blood. These receptors all come from a woman aged 25 to 45 in good health.

CDR3 sequence reads: CASSQDGGSYNEQFF. CDR3 in DNA: TGTGCCAGCAGCCAAGATGGCGGCTCCTACAATGAGCAGTTCTTC. The chain couples TRBV9 to TRBJ2-1, with D unclear. The CDR3 runs 15 residues. Trimming cost V 4 bases and J 0 bases, with 11 bases left between them. Germline CDR1 SGDLS, CDR2 YYNGEE.

The chain employs TRBV5-4 and TRBJ1-2; 8 nucleotides match TRBD1. Germline trimming cut 3 bases from V and 2 bases from J; bases unmatched to any gene: 3. The length of the CDR3 is 14 residues. CDR1 SGHNT and CDR2 YYREEE come from the germline V gene (reference sequence). CDR3 nucleotides: TGTGCCAGCAGCTCGACAGGGGTAAACTATGGCTACACCTTC. It yields the protein CASSSTGVNYGYTF.

This clone was seen only a few times. The CDR3 nucleotides read TGTGCCAGCAGCCGGGGACAGGGCCTTGGCTACACCTTC. Translating it yields CASSRGQGLGYTF. The chain uses TRBV7-3 and TRBJ1-2; 9 bases align to TRBD1. There are 13 residues in the CDR3. The germline gives CDR1 SGHTA, CDR2 FQGTGA. V lost 5 bases and J lost 7; bases outside the gene matches: 5.

The V and J genes are TRBV5-1 and TRBJ1-3, with 8 bases that match TRBD1. The germline V gene encodes CDR1 SGHRS and CDR2 YFSETQ. The CDR3 runs to 14 residues. Trimming cost V 4 bases and J 6 bases; bases outside gene matches: 6. Here the CDR3 DNA reads TGCGCCAGCAGCCCACCGACAGGGGAAAACACCATATATTTT. Translated: CASSPPTGENTIYF.

This clone was seen many times. This chain joins TRBV28 and TRBJ2-7, with 7 positions matching TRBD1. The CDR3 covers 15 residues. The junction had 12 bases not matched to a gene; V was cut back by 7 bases and J by 3 bases. Per germline, CDR1 MDHEN and CDR2 SYDVKM. CDR3 DNA sequence: TGTGCCAGCATCAACCGAGTGGCAGGGGGCTACGAGCAGTACTTC. Protein: CASINRVAGGYEQYF.

There are many counts of this clone. This chain uses TRBV14 with TRBJ2-5, with D perhaps TRBD1 (5 bases). V was pared by 1 base and J by 5 bases, with 14 bases between. Per the germline V gene, CDR1 is SGHDN and CDR2 is FVKESK. This CDR3 has 15 residues. The CDR3 loop reads CASSQALQGQETQYF. The CDR3 DNA reads TGTGCCAGCAGCCAAGCGTTGCAGGGTCAGGAGACCCAGTACTTC.

This chain connects TRBV6-5 to TRBJ2-3; 7 bases match TRBD1. This CDR3 region has 14 residues. The ends lost 5 bases at V and 4 bases at J; junction bases unmatched: 6. Germline V gene sequence: CDR1 MNHEY, CDR2 SVGAGI. CDR3 DNA: TGTGCCAGCAGTAGACAGGGCTTCGCAGATACGCAGTATTTT. This sequence encodes CASSRQGFADTQYF.

The chain carries TRBV5-1 and TRBJ2-3, with 7 bases identical to TRBD2. The germline V gene encodes CDR1 SGHRS and CDR2 YFSETQ. This CDR3 is built from 16 residues. With 0 bases clipped from V and 2 bases from J, the junction kept 6 bases outside the gene matches. The CDR3 region is CASSLGLAATTDTQYF. The CDR3 bases are TGCGCCAGCAGCTTGGGTCTAGCGGCCACCACAGATACGCAGTATTTT. The entire variable domain, with the rest obtained from reference TRBV5-1 and TRBJ2-3, is as follows: KAGVTQTPRYLIKTRGQQVTLSCSPISGHRSVSWYQQTPGQGLQFLFEYFSETQRNKGNFPGRFSGRQFSNSRSEMNVSTLELGDSALYLCASSLGLAATTDTQYFGPGTRLTVL.

The V gene is TRBV5-8, the J gene TRBJ1-1, with a weak D call TRBD1 (5 bases). Germline V gene sequence: CDR1 SGHTS, CDR2 YDEGEE. Between the trimmed V and J ends, which lost 4 bases and 1 base, there was a span of 14 bases. This CDR3 has 15 residues. CDR3 bases: TGTGCCAGCAGCATAGCCGACGGGGGGAACACTGAAGCTTTCTTT. Encoded protein: CASSIADGGNTEAFF.

The genes are TRBV20-1 and TRBJ1-1; D uncertain. The CDR3 consists of 11 residues. Germline loops: CDR1 DFQATT, CDR2 SNEGSKA (reference sequence). V lost 5 bases, J lost 11 bases, and 15 bases lay in between. The CDR3 here is CSALRARRAFF. CDR3 coding DNA: TGCAGTGCTCTGAGGGCCCGACGTGCTTTCTTT.

The chain employs TRBV20-1 and TRBJ2-7; tentatively, D is TRBD2 (5 bases). CDR3 length: 11 amino acids. Per germline, CDR1 DFQATT and CDR2 SNEGSKA (reference sequence). V lost 5 bases and J lost 6, with 11 bases in between. CDR3 nucleotides: TGCAGTGCTCATCCGGCGGGCGAGCAGTACTTC. Protein product: CSAHPAGEQYF.

This clone has just a few counts. V is TRBV5-4 and J is TRBJ2-1; D is perhaps TRBD2 (6 bases). The V and J ends lost 0 bases and 6 bases respectively, with 16 bases between them. Germline V gene sequence: CDR1 SGHNT, CDR2 YYREEE (reference sequence). The CDR3 totals 16 residues. The CDR3 is CASSLARAGMSNEQFF. Here the CDR3 DNA reads TGTGCCAGCAGCTTGGCCCGCGCGGGAATGAGCAATGAGCAGTTCTTC.

The chain links TRBV5-1 to TRBJ2-3, with D perhaps matching TRBD2 (6 bases). V was cut by 0 bases and J by 6 bases, with 14 bases left in between. The length of the CDR3 is 15 residues. Germline CDR1 reads SGHRS; CDR2 reads YFSETQ. The CDR3 loop is CASSLDGRETDTQYF. Here the CDR3 DNA reads TGCGCCAGCAGCTTGGATGGACGGGAGACCGATACGCAGTATTTT.

The chain carries TRBV2 and TRBJ2-1, with 8 bases matching TRBD2. The CDR3 totals 14 residues. V lost 7 bases to trimming and J lost 4 bases; unmatched junction nucleotides: 6. Germline V gene data show CDR1 as SNHLY and CDR2 as FYNNEI. This CDR3 reads CASKIAGPYNEQFF. The CDR3, as DNA: TGTGCCAGCAAGATAGCGGGACCTTACAATGAGCAGTTCTTC.

The sample holds a few counts of this clone. The DNA of the CDR3 is TGCAGCGCAATAGGACTAGCGGGGGGGAATGAGCAGTTCTTC. It yields the protein CSAIGLAGGNEQFF. The J gene is TRBJ2-1, the V gene TRBV29-1, with TRBD2 matching over 15 bases. Germline V gene data show CDR1 as SQVTM and CDR2 as ANQGSEA. V was clipped by 7 bases and J by 7 bases; unmatched bases: 5. CDR3 length: 14 residues.

The chain joins TRBV7-2 to TRBJ2-3; D remains ambiguous. This CDR3 has 14 amino acids. The germline V gene has CDR1 SGHTA and CDR2 FQGNSA. Trimming stripped 5 bases from V and 3 bases from J, with 12 bases between. This chain's CDR3 is CASSPAAATDTQYF. CDR3 DNA: TGTGCCAGCAGCCCGGCGGCGGCTACAGATACGCAGTATTTT.

This chain joins TRBV18 and TRBJ2-5; 12 bases fit TRBD2. CDR1 and CDR2 (germline): KGHSH, LQKENI. J lost 4 bases, V lost 0 bases, and 0 bases had no gene match. The CDR3 runs to 15 residues. CDR3 nucleotide sequence: TGTGCCAGCTCACCACCGGGACTAGCGGGAGAGACCCAGTACTTC. Translation gives CASSPPGLAGETQYF.

V and J are TRBV18 and TRBJ2-7; 11 bases match TRBD1. Trimming removed 1 base from V and 7 bases from J; junction bases left unmatched: 6. The germline gives CDR1 KGHSH, CDR2 LQKENI. The CDR3 contains 15 residues. The CDR3 DNA sequence: TGTGCCAGCTCACCACGAGGACAGGGGGCTTTTGAGCAGTACTTC. This encodes CASSPRGQGAFEQYF.

This clone has more than one count but fewer than ten. The genes are TRBV19 and TRBJ2-5; weak D call: TRBD1 (6 bases). Germline CDR1 LNHDA, CDR2 SQIVND (reference sequence). This CDR3 spans 15 amino acids. V lost 5 bases and J lost 5, with 18 bases in between. CDR3 residues: CASSARQDDRETQYF. The CDR3 DNA follows: TGTGCCAGTAGTGCCCGACAGGACGACCGGGAGACCCAGTACTTC.